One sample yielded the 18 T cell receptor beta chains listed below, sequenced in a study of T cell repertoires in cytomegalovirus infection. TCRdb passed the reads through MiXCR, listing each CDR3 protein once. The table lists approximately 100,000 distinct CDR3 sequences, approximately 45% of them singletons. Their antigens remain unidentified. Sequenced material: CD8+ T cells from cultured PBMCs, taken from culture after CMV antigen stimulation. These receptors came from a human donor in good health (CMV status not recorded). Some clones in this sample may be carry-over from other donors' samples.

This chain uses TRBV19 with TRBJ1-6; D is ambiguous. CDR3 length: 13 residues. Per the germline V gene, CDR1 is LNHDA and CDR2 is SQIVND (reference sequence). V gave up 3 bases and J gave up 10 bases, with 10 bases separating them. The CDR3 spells CASSIGGQSPLHF. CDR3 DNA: TGTGCCAGTAGTATCGGTGGTCAATCACCCCTCCACTTT.

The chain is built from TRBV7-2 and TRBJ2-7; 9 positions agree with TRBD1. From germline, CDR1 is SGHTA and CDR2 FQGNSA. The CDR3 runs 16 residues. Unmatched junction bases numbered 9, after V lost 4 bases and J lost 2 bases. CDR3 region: CASSSTGQGMTYEQYF. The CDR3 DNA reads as TGTGCCAGCAGCTCGACTGGACAGGGGATGACCTACGAGCAGTACTTC.

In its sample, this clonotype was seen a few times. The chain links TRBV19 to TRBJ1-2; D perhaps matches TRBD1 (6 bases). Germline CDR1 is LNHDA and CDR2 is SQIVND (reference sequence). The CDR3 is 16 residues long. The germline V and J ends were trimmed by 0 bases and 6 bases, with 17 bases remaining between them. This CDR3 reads CASSIDPGAASDGYTF. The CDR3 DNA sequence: TGTGCCAGTAGTATAGATCCAGGGGCCGCCTCAGATGGCTACACCTTC.

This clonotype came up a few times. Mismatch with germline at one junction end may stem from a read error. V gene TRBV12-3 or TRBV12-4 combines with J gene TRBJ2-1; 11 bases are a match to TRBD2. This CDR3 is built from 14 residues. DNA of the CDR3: TGTGCCAGCAGTCTAGCGGGGGGATTGGATGAGCAGTTCTTC. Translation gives CASSLAGGLDEQFF.

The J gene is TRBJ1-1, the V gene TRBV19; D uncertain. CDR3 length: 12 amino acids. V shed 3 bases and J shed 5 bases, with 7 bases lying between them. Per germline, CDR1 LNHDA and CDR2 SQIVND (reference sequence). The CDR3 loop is CASSMLGTEAFF. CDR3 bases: TGTGCCAGTAGTATGCTAGGGACTGAAGCTTTCTTT. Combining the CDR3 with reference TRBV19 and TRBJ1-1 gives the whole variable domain DGGITQSPKYLFRKEGQNVTLSCEQNLNHDAMYWYRQDPGQGLRLIYYSQIVNDFQKGDIAEGYSVSREKKESFPLTVTSAQKNPTAFYLCASSMLGTEAFFGQGTRLTVV.

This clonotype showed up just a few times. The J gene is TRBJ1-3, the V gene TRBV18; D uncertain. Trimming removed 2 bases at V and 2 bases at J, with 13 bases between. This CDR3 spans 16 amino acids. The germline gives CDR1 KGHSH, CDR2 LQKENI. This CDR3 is CASSPIRAATGNTIYF. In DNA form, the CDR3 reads TGTGCCAGCTCACCAATCCGGGCGGCTACTGGAAACACCATATATTTT. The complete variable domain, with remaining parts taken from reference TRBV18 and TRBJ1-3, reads NAGVMQNPRHLVRRRGQEARLRCSPMKGHSHVYWYRQLPEEGLKFMVYLQKENIIDESGMPKERFSAEFPKEGPSILRIQQVVRGDSAAYFCASSPIRAATGNTIYFGEGSWLTVV.

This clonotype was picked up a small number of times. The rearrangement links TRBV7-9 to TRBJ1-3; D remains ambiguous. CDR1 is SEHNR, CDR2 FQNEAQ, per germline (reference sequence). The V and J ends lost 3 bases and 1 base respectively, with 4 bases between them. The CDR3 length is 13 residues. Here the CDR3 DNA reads TGTGCCAGCAGCTTCGGGTCTGGAAACACCATATATTTT. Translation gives CASSFGSGNTIYF.

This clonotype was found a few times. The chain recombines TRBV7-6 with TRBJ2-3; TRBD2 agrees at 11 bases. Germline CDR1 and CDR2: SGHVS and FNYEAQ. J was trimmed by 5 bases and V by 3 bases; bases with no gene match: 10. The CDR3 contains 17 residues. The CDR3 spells CASSLYLGTSGIDTQYF. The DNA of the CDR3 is TGTGCCAGCAGCTTGTATCTAGGGACTAGCGGAATAGATACGCAGTATTTT.

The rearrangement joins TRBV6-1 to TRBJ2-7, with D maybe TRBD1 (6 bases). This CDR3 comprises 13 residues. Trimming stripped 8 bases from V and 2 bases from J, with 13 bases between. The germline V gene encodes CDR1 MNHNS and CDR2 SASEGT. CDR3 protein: CASGAPGAYEQYF. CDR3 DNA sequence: TGTGCCAGCGGCGCCCCAGGGGCCTACGAGCAGTACTTC.

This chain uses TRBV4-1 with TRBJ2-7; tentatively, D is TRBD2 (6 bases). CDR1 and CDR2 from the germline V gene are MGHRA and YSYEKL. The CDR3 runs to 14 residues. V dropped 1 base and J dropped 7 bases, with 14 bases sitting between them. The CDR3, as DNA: TGCGCCAGCAGCCAAGGGAGGGACCTGGGGGAGCAGTACTTC. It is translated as CASSQGRDLGEQYF.

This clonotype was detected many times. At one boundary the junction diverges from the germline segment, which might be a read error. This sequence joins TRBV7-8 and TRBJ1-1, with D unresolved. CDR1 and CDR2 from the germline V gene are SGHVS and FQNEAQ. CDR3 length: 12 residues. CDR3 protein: CASSAGNAEAFF. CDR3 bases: TGTGCCAGCAGCGCTGGGAACGCTGAAGCTTTCTTT.

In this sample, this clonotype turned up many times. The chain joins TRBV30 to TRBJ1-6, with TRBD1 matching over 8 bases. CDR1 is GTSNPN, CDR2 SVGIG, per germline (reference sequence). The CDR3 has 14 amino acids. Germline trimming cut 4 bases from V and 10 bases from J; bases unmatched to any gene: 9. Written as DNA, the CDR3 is TGTGCCTGGATAAGAGGACAGGGTGAATCACCCCTCCACTTT. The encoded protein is CAWIRGQGESPLHF.

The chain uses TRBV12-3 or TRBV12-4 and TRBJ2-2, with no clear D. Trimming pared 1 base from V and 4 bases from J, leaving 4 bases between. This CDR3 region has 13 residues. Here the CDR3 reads CASSLGPTGELFF. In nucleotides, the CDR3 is TGTGCCAGCAGTTTAGGGCCCACCGGGGAGCTGTTTTTT.

CDR3 loop: CASSLRGGAGPTGELFF. The DNA of the CDR3 is TGTGCCAGCAGCTTGAGGGGGGGCGCGGGTCCCACCGGGGAGCTGTTTTTT. This chain uses TRBV7-8 with TRBJ2-2; a possible D gene is TRBD2 (7 bases). V dropped 3 bases and J dropped 4 bases, with 18 bases sitting between them. The length of the CDR3 is 17 residues. Germline-derived CDR1 and CDR2 are SGHVS and FQNEAQ.

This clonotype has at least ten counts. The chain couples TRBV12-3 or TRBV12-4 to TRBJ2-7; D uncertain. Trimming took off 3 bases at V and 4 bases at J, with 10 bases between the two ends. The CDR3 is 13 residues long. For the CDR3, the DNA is TGTGCCAGCAGTTTGCAGACCAAATACGAGCAGTACTTC. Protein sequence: CASSLQTKYEQYF.

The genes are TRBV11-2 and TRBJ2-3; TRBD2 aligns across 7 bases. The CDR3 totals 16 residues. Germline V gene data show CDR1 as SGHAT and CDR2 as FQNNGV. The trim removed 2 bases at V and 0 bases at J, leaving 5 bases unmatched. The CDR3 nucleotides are TGTGCCAGCAGCTTATCAATCGGGGGGAGCACAGATACGCAGTATTTT. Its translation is CASSLSIGGSTDTQYF.

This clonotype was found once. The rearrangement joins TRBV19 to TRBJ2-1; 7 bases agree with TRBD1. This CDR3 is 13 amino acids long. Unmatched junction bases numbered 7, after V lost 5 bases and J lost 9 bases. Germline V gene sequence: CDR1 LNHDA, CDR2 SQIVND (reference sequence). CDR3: CASSLQGLSEQFF. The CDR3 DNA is TGTGCCAGTAGTCTACAGGGGCTGAGTGAGCAGTTCTTC.

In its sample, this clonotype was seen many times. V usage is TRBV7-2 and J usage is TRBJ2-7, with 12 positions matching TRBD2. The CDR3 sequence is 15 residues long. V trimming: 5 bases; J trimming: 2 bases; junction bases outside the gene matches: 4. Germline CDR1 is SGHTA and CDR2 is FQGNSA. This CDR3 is CASSRTSGAPYEQYF. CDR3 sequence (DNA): TGTGCCAGCAGCCGGACTAGCGGGGCACCCTACGAGCAGTACTTC.